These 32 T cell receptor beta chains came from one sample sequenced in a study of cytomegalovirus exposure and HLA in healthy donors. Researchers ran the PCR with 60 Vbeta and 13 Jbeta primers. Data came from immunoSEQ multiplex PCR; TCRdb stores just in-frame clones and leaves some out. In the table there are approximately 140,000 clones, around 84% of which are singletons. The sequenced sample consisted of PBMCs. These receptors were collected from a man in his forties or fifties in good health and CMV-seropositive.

The CDR3 spells CATGTGGRKSEQYF. Here the CDR3 DNA reads TGTGCCACCGGGACAGGGGGCAGGAAAAGCGAGCAGTACTTC. The chain carries TRBV28 and TRBJ2-7; 12 positions agree with TRBD1. CDR3 length: 14 amino acids. Germline trimming cut 10 bases from V and 6 bases from J; bases unmatched to any gene: 10. In germline, CDR1 is MDHEN, CDR2 SYDVKM.

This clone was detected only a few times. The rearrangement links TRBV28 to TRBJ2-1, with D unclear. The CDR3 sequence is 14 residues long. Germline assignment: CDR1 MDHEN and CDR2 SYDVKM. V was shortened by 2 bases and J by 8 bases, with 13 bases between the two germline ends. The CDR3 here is CASSLPNLLDEQFF. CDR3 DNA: TGTGCCAGCAGTTTACCCAACCTTCTAGATGAGCAGTTCTTC.

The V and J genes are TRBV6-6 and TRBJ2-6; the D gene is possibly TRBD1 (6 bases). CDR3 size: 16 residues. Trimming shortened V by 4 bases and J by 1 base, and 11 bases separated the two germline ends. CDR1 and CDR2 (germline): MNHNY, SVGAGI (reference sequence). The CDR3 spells CASSSETGSGANVLTF. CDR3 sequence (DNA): TGTGCCAGCAGTTCGGAAACAGGGTCTGGGGCCAACGTCCTGACTTTC.

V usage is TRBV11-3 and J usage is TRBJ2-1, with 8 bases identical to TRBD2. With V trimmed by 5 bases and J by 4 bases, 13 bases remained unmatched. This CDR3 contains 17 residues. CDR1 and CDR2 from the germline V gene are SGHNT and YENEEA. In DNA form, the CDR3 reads TGTGCCAGCAGCCCACCTTGGGTAGCGGGACTATACAATGAGCAGTTCTTC. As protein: CASSPPWVAGLYNEQFF. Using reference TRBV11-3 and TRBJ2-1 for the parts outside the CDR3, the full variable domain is EAGVVQSPRYKIIEKKQPVAFWCNPISGHNTLYWYLQNLGQGPELLIRYENEEAVDDSQLPKDRFSAERLKGVDSTLKIQPAELGDSAVYLCASSPPWVAGLYNEQFFGPGTRLTVL.

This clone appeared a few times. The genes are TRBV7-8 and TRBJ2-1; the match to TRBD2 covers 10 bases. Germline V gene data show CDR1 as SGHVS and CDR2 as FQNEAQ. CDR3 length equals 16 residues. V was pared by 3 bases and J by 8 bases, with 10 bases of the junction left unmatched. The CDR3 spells CASSLAPASGSDEQFF. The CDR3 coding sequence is TGTGCCAGCAGCTTGGCCCCGGCTAGCGGGAGTGATGAGCAGTTCTTC.

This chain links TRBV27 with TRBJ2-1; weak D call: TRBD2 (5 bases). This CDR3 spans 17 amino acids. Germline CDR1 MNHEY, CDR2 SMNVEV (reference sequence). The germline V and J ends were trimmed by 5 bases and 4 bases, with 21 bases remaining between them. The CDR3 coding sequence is TGTGCCAGCAGTATTAATCCTTTGAGCGGACCGTACAATGAGCAGTTCTTC. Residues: CASSINPLSGPYNEQFF.

The chain's CDR3 is CASSDTGDSYNEQFF. The DNA of the CDR3 is TGTGCCAGCAGTGACACGGGGGACTCCTACAATGAGCAGTTCTTC. This chain links TRBV6-4 with TRBJ2-1; a possible D gene is TRBD2 (6 bases). Germline V lookup: CDR1 MRHNA, CDR2 SNTAGT. Trimming stripped 2 bases from V and 0 bases from J, with 8 bases between. The CDR3 is made up of 15 amino acids.

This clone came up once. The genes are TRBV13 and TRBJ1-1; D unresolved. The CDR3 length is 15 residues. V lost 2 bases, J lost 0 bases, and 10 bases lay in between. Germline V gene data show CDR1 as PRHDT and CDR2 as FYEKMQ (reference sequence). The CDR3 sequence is CASSLLTSLNTEAFF. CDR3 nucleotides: TGTGCCAGCAGCTTATTGACATCTTTGAACACTGAAGCTTTCTTT. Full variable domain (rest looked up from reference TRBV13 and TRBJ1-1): AAGVIQSPRHLIKEKRETATLKCYPIPRHDTVYWYQQGPGQDPQFLISFYEKMQSDKGSIPDRFSAQQFSDYHSELNMSSLELGDSALYFCASSLLTSLNTEAFFGQGTRLTVV.

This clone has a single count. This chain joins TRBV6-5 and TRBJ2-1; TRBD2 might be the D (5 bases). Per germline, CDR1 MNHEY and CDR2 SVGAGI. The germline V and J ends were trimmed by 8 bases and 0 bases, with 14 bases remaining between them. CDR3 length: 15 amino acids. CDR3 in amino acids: CASLPRGGSYNEQFF. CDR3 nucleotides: TGTGCCAGCCTACCCCGGGGTGGCTCCTACAATGAGCAGTTCTTC.

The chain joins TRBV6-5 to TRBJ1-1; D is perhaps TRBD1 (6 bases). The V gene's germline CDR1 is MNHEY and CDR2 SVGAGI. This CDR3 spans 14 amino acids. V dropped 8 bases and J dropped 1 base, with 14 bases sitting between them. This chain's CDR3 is CASRGAGGNTEAFF. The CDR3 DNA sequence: TGTGCCAGCCGGGGGGCAGGTGGGAACACTGAAGCTTTCTTT.

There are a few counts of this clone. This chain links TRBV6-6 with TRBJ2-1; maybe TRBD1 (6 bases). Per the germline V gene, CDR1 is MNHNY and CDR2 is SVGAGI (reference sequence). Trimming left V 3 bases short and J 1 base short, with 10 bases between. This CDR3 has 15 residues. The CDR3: CASSYNRDSYNEQFF. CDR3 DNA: TGTGCCAGCAGTTATAACAGGGATTCCTACAATGAGCAGTTCTTC.

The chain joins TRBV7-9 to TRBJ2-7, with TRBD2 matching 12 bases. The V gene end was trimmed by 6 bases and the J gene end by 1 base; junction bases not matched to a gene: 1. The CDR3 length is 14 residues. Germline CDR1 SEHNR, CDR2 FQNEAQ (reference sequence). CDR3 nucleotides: TGTGCCAGCAGGACTAGCGGGAGTTCCTACGAGCAGTACTTC. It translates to CASRTSGSSYEQYF.

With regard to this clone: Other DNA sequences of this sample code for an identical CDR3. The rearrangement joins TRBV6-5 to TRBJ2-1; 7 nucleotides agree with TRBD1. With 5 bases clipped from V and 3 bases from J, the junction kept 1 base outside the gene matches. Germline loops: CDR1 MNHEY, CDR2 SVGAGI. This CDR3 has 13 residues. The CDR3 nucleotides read TGTGCCAGCAGTCGGGACAGCTACAATGAGCAGTTCTTC. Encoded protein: CASSRDSYNEQFF.

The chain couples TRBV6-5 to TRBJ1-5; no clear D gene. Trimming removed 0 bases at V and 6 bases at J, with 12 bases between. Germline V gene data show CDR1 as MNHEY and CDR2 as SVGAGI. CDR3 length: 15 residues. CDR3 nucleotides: TGTGCCAGCAGTTACTCGGTGTCGGAGCGTCAGCCCCAGCATTTT. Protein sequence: CASSYSVSERQPQHF.

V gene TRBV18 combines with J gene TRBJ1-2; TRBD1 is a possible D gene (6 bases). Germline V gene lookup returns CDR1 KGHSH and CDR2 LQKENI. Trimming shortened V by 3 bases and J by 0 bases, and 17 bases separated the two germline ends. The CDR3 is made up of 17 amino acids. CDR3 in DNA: TGTGCCAGCTCACCTCGGTCAACACAGGGAGCTAACTATGGCTACACCTTC. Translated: CASSPRSTQGANYGYTF.

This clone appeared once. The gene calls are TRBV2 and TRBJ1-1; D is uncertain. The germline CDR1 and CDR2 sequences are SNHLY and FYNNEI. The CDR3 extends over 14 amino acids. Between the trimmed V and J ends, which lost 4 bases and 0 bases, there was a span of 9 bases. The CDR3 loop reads CASSGSNMNTEAFF. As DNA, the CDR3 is TGTGCCAGCAGTGGGAGCAATATGAACACTGAAGCTTTCTTT.

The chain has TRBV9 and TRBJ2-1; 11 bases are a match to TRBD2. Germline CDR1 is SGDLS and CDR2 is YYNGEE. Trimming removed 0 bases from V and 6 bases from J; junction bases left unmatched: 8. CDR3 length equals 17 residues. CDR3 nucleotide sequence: TGTGCCAGCAGCGTAGGGTTAGCGGGAGGGCTTGGCAATGAGCAGTTCTTC. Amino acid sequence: CASSVGLAGGLGNEQFF.

CDR3 bases: TGTGCCAGCAGTTTATCGGCCCGGGGCGAGCAGTACTTC. Protein product: CASSLSARGEQYF. The J gene is TRBJ2-7, the V gene TRBV28, with D possibly TRBD2 on 5 matching bases. Germline V CDR1 and CDR2: MDHEN, SYDVKM. The CDR3 totals 13 residues. V dropped 1 base and J dropped 6 bases, with 10 bases sitting between them.

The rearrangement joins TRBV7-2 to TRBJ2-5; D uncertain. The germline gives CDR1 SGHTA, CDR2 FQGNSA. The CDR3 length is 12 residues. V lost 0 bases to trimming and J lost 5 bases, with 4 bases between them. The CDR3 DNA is TGTGCCAGCAGCTTAGCCGGGGAGACCCAGTACTTC. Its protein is CASSLAGETQYF.

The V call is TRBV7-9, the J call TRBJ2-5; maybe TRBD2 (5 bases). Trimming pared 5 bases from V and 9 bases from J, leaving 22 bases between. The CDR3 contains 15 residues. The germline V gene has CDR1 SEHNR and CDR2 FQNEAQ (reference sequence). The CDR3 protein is CASSLSPPGLQAQYF. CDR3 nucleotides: TGTGCCAGCAGCCTCAGCCCCCCTGGACTCCAGGCCCAGTACTTC.

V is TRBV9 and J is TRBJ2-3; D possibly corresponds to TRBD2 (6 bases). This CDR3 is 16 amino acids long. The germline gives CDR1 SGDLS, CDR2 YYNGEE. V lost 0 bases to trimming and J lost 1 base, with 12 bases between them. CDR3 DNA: TGTGCCAGCAGCGTAGTCGGGGGAACGGGCACAGATACGCAGTATTTT. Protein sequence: CASSVVGGTGTDTQYF. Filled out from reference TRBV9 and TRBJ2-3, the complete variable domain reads DSGVTQTPKHLITATGQRVTLRCSPRSGDLSVYWYQQSLDQGLQFLIQYYNGEERAKGNILERFSAQQFPDLHSELNLSSLELGDSALYFCASSVVGGTGTDTQYFGPGTRLTVL.

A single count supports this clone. CDR3 DNA: TGTGCCAGCAGACCAGGGTCAACTGGAAACACCATATATTTT. Translated, it gives CASRPGSTGNTIYF. V gene TRBV6-5 combines with J gene TRBJ1-3, with D perhaps TRBD1 (5 bases). The CDR3 is 14 amino acids. V was cut by 6 bases and J by 2 bases, with 11 bases left in between. Germline CDR1 MNHEY, CDR2 SVGAGI.

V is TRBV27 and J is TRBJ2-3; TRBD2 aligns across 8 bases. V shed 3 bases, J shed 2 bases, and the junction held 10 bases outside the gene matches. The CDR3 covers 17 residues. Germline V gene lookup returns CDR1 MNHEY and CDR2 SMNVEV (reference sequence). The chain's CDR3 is CASSFLGLAGFTDTQYF. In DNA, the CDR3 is TGTGCCAGCAGTTTCCTCGGGCTAGCGGGCTTCACAGATACGCAGTATTTT.

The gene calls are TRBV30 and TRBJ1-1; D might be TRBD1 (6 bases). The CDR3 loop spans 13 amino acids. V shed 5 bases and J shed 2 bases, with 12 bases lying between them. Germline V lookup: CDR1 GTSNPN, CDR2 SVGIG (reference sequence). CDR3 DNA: TGTGCCTGGGCAGGACAGCCAAACACTGAAGCTTTCTTT. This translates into CAWAGQPNTEAFF. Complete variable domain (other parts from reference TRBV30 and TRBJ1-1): SQTIHQWPATLVQPVGSPLSLECTVEGTSNPNLYWYRQAAGRGLQLLFYSVGIGQISSEVPQNLSASRPQDRQFILSSKKLLLSDSGFYLCAWAGQPNTEAFFGQGTRLTVV.

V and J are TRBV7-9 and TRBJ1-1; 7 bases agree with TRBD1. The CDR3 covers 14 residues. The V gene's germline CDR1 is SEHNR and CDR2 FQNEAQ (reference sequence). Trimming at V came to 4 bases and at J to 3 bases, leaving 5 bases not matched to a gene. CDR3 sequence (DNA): TGTGCCAGCAGCTCGACCACAGGGGACACTGAAGCTTTCTTT. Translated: CASSSTTGDTEAFF. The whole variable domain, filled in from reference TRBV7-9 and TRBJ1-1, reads DTGVSQNPRHKITKRGQNVTFRCDPISEHNRLYWYRQTLGQGPEFLTYFQNEAQLEKSRLLSDRFSAERPKGSFSTLEIQRTEQGDSAMYLCASSSTTGDTEAFFGQGTRLTVV.

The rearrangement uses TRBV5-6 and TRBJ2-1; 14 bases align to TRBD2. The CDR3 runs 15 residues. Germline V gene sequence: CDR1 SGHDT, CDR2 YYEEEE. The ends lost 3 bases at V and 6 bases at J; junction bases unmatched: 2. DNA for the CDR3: TGTGCCAGCAGCTGGGGACTAGCGGGAGTCAATGAGCAGTTCTTC. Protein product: CASSWGLAGVNEQFF.

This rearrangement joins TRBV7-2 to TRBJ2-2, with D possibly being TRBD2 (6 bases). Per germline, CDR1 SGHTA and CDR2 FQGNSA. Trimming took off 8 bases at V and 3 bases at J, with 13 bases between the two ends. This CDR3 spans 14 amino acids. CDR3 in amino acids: CASGGIADTGELFF. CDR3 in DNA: TGTGCCAGCGGAGGGATAGCGGACACCGGGGAGCTGTTTTTT.

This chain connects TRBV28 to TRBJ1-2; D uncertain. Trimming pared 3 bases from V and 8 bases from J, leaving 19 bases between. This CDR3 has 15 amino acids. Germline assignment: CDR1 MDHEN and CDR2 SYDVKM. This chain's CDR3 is CASSFGGSYDRGYTF. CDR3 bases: TGTGCCAGCAGTTTCGGCGGTAGTTATGATCGGGGCTACACCTTC.

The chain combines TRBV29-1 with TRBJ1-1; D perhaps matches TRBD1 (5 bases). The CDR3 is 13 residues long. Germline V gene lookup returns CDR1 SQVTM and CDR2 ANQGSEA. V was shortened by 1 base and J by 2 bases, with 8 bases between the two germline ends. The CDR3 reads CSVEVTVNTEAFF. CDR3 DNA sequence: TGCAGCGTTGAAGTGACAGTCAACACTGAAGCTTTCTTT.

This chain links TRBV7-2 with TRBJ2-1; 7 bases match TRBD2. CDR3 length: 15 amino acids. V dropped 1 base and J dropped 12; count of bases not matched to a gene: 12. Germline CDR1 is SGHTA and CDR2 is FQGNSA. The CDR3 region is CASSLGPSGVLGQFF. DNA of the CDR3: TGTGCCAGCAGCTTAGGCCCTAGCGGAGTACTTGGGCAGTTCTTC.

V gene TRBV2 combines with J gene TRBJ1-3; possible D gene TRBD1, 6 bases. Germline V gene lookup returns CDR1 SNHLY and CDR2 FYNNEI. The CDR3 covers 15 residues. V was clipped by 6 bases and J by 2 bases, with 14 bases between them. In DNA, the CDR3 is TGTGCCAGCAGGTTAGACAGGATCCCTGGAAACACCATATATTTT. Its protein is CASRLDRIPGNTIYF. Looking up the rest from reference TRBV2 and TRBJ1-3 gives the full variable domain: EPEVTQTPSHQVTQMGQEVILRCVPISNHLYFYWYRQILGQKVEFLVSFYNNEISEKSEIFDDQFSVERPDGSNFTLKIRSTKLEDSAMYFCASRLDRIPGNTIYFGEGSWLTVV.

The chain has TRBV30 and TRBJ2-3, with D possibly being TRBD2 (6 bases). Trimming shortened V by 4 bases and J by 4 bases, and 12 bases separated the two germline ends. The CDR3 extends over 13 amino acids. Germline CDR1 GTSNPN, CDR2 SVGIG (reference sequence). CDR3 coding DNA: TGTGCCTGGAACCTGGGGACTTCAGATACGCAGTATTTT. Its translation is CAWNLGTSDTQYF.